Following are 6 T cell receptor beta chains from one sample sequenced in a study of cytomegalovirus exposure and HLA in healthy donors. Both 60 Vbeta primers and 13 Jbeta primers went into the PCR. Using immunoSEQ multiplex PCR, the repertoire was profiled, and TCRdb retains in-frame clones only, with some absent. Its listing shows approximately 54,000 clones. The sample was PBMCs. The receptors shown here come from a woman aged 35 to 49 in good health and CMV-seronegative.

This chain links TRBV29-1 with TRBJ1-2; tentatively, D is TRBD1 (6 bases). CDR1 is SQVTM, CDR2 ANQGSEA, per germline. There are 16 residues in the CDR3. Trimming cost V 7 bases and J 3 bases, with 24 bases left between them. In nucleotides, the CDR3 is TGCAGCGCATGGGGGCAGGGCATGGGGAATGACTATGGCTACACCTTC. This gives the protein CSAWGQGMGNDYGYTF. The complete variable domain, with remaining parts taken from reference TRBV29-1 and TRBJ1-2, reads SAVISQKPSRDICQRGTSLTIQCQVDSQVTMMFWYRQQPGQSLTLIATANQGSEATYESGFVIDKFPISRPNLTFSTLTVSNMSPEDSSIYLCSAWGQGMGNDYGYTFGSGTRLTVV.

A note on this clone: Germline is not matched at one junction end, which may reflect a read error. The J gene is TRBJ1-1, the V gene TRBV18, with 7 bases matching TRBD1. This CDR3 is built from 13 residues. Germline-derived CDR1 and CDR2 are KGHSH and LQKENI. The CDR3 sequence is CASSPVNRGEDFF. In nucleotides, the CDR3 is TGTGCCAGCTCACCTGTGAACAGGGGTGAAGATTTCTTT.

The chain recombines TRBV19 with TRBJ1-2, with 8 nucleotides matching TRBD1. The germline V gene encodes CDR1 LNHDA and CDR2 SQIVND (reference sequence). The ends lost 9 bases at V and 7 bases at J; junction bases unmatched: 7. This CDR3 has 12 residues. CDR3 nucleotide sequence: TGTGCCAGCGCCCAGGGGGCTGGTGGCTACACCTTC. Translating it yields CASAQGAGGYTF. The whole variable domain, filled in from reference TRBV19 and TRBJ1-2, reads DGGITQSPKYLFRKEGQNVTLSCEQNLNHDAMYWYRQDPGQGLRLIYYSQIVNDFQKGDIAEGYSVSREKKESFPLTVTSAQKNPTAFYLCASAQGAGGYTFGSGTRLTVV.

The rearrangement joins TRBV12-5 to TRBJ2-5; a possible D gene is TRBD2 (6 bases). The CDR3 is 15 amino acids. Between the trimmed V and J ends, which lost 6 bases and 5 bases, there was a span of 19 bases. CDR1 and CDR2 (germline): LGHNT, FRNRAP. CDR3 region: CASGPGLPDGETQYF. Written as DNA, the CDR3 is TGTGCTAGTGGGCCTGGACTACCGGATGGGGAGACCCAGTACTTC.

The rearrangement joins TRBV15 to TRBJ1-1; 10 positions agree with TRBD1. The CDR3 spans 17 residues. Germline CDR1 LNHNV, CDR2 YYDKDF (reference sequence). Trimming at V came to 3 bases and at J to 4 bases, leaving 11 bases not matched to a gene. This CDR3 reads CATSRGVDRGLLTEAFF. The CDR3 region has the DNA TGTGCCACCAGCAGGGGGGTTGACAGGGGGCTACTCACTGAAGCTTTCTTT. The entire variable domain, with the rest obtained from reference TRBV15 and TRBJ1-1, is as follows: DAMVIQNPRYQVTQFGKPVTLSCSQTLNHNVMYWYQQKSSQAPKLLFHYYDKDFNNEADTPDNFQSRRPNTSFCFLDIRSPGLGDTAMYLCATSRGVDRGLLTEAFFGQGTRLTVV.

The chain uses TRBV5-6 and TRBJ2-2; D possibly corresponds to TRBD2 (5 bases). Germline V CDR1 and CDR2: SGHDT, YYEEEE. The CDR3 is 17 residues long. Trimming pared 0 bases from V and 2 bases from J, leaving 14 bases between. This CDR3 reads CASSLGWKGVNTGELFF. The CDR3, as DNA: TGTGCCAGCAGCTTGGGGTGGAAGGGAGTAAACACCGGGGAGCTGTTTTTT.